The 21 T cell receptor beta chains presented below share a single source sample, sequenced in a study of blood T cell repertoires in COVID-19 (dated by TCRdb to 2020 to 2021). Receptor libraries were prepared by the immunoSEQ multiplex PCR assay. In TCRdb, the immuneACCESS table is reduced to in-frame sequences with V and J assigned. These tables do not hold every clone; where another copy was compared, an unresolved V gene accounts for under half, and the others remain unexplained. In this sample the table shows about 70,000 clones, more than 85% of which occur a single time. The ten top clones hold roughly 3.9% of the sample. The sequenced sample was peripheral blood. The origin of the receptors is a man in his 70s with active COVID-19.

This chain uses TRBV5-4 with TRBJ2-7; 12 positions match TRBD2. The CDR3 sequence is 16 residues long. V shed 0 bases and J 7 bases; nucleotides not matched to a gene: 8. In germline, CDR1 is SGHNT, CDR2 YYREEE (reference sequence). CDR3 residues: CASSLGLAGGLGEQYF. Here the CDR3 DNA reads TGTGCCAGCAGCTTGGGGCTAGCGGGAGGGCTGGGGGAGCAGTACTTC.

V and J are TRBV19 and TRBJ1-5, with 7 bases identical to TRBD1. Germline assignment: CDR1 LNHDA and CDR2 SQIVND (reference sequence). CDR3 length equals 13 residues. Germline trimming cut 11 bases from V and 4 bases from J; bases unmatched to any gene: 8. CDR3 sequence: CAAGDSANQPQHF. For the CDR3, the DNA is TGTGCCGCTGGGGACAGCGCAAATCAGCCCCAGCATTTT.

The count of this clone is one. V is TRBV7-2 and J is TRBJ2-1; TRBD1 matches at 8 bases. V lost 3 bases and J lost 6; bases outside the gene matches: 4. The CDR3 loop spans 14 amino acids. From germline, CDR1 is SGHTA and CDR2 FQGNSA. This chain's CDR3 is CASSLRQGTNEQFF. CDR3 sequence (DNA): TGTGCCAGCAGCTTGCGACAGGGGACCAATGAGCAGTTCTTC.

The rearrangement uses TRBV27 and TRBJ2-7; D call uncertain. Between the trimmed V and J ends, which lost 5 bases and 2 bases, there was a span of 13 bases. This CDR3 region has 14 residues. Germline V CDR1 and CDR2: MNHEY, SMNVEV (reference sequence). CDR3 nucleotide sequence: TGTGCCAGCAGTACCCCGGGTCCGACCTACGAGCAGTACTTC. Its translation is CASSTPGPTYEQYF.

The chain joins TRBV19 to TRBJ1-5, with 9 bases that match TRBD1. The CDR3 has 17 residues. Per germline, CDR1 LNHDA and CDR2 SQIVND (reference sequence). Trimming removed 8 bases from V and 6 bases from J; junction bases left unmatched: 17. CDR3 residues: CASAVPGEDRGGQPQHF. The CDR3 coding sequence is TGTGCCAGTGCGGTCCCAGGGGAGGACAGGGGTGGTCAGCCCCAGCATTTT.

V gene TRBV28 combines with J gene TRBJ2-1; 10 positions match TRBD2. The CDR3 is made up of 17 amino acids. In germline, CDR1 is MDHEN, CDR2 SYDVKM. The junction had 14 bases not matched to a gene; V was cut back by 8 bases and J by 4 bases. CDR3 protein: CASPPTQLAGQYNEQFF. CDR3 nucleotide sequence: TGTGCCAGCCCGCCAACCCAACTAGCGGGACAGTACAATGAGCAGTTCTTC.

CDR3 residues: CATSADRDYGYTF. CDR3 sequence (DNA): TGTGCCACCAGCGCGGACAGGGACTATGGCTACACCTTC. This chain joins TRBV24-1 and TRBJ1-2; TRBD1 agrees at 8 bases. CDR3 size: 13 residues. V trimming: 7 bases; J trimming: 3 bases; junction bases outside the gene matches: 3. Germline V gene data show CDR1 as KGHDR and CDR2 as SFDVKD.

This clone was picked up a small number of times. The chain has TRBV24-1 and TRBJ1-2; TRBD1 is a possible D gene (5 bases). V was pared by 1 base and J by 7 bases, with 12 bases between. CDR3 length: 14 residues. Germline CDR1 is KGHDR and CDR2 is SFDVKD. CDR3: CATSDFEGRGGYTF. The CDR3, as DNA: TGTGCCACCAGTGATTTTGAGGGGAGGGGTGGCTACACCTTC.

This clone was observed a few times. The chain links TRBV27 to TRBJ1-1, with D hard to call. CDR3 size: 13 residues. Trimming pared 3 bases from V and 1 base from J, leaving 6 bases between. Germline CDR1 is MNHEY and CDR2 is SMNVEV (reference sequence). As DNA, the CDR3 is TGTGCCAGCAGTTTGGGAGGGAACACTGAAGCTTTCTTT. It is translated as CASSLGGNTEAFF.

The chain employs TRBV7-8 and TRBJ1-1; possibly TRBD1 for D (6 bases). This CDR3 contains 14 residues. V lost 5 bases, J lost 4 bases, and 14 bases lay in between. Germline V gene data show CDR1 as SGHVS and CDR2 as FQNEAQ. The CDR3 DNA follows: TGTGCCAGCAGCCAAGGGGGTGGGGCCACTGAAGCTTTCTTT. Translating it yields CASSQGGGATEAFF.

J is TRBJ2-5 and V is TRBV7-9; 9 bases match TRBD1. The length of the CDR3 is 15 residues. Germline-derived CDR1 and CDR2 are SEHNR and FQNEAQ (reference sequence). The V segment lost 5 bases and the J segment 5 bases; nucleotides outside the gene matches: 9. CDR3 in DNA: TGTGCCAGCAGCACTACGGACAGGGGCGTGGAGACCCAGTACTTC. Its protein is CASSTTDRGVETQYF.

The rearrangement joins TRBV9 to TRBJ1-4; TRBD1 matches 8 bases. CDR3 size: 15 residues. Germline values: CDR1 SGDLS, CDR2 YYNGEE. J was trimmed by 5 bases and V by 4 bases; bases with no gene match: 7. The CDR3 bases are TGTGCCAGCAGCCCTCGGGACAGGTTGAATGAAAAACTGTTTTTT. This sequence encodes CASSPRDRLNEKLFF.

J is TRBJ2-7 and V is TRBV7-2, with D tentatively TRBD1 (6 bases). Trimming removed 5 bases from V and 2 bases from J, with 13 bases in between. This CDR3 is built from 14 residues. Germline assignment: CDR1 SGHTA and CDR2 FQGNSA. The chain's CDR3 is CASSLRQAPYEQYF. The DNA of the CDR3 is TGTGCCAGCAGCCTCCGACAGGCCCCCTACGAGCAGTACTTC.

Written as DNA, the CDR3 is TGTGCCAGCACCCCCGGAGGGTGGGAGCAGTTCTTC. Its protein product is CASTPGGWEQFF. The rearrangement uses TRBV6-2 or TRBV6-3 and TRBJ2-1, with D perhaps matching TRBD2 (6 bases). The CDR3 contains 12 residues. V lost 7 bases to trimming and J lost 10 bases, with 14 bases between them. Germline V lookup: CDR1 MNHEY, CDR2 SVGEGT.

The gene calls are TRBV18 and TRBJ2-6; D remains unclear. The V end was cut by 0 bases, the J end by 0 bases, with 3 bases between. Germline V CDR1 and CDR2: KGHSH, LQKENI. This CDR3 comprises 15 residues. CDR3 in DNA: TGTGCCAGCTCACCACCCCTCTCTGGGGCCAACGTCCTGACTTTC. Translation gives CASSPPLSGANVLTF.

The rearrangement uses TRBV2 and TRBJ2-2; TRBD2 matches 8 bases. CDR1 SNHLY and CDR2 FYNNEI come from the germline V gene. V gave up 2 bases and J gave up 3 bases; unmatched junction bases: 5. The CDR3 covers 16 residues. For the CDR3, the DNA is TGTGCCAGCAGTGAATTGGCTAGCGGGTACACCGGGGAGCTGTTTTTT. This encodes CASSELASGYTGELFF.

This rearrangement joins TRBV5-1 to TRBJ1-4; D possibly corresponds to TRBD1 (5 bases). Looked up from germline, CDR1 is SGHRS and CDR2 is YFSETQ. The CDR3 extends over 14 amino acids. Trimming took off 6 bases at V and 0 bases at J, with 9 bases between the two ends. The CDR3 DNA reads TGCGCCAGCACCCCGGGGGCAACTAATGAAAAACTGTTTTTT. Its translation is CASTPGATNEKLFF.

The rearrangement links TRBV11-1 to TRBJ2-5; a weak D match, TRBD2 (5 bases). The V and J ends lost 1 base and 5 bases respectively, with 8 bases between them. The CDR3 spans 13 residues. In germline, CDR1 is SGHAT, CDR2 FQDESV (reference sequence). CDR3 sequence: CASSLGERETQYF. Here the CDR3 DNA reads TGTGCCAGCAGCTTAGGGGAGCGGGAGACCCAGTACTTC.

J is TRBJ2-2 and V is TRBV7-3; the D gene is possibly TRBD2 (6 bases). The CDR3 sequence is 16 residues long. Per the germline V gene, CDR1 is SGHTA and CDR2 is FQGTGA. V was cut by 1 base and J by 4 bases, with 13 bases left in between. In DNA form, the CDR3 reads TGTGCCAGCAGCTTAATGGGGCCGGGAGCCACCGGGGAGCTGTTTTTT. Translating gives CASSLMGPGATGELFF.

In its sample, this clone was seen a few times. The CDR3 sequence is CASNRGSDYNEQFF. The DNA of the CDR3 is TGTGCCAGCAACAGGGGGTCCGATTACAATGAGCAGTTCTTC. The chain carries TRBV28 and TRBJ2-1, with 8 positions matching TRBD1. CDR3 length equals 14 residues. J lost 4 bases, V lost 7 bases, and 6 bases had no gene match. From germline, CDR1 is MDHEN and CDR2 SYDVKM.

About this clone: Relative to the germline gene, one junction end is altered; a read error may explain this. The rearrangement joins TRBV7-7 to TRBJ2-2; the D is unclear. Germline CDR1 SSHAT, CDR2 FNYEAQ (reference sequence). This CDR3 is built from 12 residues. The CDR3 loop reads CASSPQTGELFF. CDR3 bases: TGTGCTAGCAGCCCCCAGACCGGGGAGCTGTTTTTT.